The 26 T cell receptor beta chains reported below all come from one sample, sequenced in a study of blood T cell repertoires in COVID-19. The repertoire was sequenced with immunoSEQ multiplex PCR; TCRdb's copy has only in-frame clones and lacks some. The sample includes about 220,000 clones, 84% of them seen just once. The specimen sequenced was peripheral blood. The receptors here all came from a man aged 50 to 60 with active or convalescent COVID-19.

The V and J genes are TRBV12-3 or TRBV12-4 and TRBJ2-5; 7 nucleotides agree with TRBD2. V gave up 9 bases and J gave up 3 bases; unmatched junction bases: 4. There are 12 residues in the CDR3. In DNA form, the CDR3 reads TGTGCCAGTTGGGGGGGGGAAGAGACCCAGTACTTC. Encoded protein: CASWGGEETQYF.

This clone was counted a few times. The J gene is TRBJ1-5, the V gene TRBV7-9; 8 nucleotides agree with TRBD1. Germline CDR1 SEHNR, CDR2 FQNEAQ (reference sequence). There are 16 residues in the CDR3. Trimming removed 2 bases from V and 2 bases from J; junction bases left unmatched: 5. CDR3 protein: CASSLYPGQGNQPQHF. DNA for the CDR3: TGTGCCAGCAGCTTATATCCGGGACAGGGCAATCAGCCCCAGCATTTT.

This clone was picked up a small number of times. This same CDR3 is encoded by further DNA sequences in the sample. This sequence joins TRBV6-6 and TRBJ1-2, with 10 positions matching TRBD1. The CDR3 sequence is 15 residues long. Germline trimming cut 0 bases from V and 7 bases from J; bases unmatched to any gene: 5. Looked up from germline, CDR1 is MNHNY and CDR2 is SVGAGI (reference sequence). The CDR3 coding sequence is TGTGCCAGCAGTTACTCGGGACAGGGGTTAGGTGGCTACACCTTC. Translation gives CASSYSGQGLGGYTF.

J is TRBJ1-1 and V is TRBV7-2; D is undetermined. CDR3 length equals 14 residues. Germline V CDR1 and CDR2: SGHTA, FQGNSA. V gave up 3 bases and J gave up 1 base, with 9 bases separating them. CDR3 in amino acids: CASSFPEPNTEAFF. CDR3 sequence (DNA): TGTGCCAGCAGCTTCCCTGAGCCGAACACTGAAGCTTTCTTT.

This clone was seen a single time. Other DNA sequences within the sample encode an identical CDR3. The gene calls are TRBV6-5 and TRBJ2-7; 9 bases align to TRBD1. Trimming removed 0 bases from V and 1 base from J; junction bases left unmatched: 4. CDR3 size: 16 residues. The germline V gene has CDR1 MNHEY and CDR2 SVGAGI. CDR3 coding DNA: TGTGCCAGCAGTTACTCCAGGACAGGGGATTCCTACGAGCAGTACTTC. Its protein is CASSYSRTGDSYEQYF.

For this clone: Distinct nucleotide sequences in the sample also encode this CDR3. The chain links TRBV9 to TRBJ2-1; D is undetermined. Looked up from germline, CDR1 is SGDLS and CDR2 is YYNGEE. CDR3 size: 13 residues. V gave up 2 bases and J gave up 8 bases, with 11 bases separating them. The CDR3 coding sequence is TGTGCCAGCAGCGTTCGAGGAGTTGATGAGCAGTTCTTC. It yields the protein CASSVRGVDEQFF.

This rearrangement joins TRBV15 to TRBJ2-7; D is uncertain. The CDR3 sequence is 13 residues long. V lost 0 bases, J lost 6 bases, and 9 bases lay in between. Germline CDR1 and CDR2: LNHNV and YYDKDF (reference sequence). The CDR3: CATSREVRGEQYF. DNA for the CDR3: TGTGCCACCAGCAGAGAAGTTAGAGGCGAGCAGTACTTC.

CDR3 in amino acids: CATSGAGREPQHF. The CDR3 nucleotides read TGTGCCACCAGTGGTGCGGGGAGGGAGCCCCAGCATTTT. The chain employs TRBV24-1 and TRBJ1-5, with D hard to call. Trimming stripped 5 bases from V and 8 bases from J, with 12 bases between. This CDR3 has 13 amino acids. The germline V gene encodes CDR1 KGHDR and CDR2 SFDVKD.

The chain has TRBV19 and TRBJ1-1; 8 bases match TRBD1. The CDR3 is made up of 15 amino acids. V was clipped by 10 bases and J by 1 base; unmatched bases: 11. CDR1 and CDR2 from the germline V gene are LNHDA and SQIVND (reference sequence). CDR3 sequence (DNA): TGTGCCACCCAGGGGGCCCGTGGGAGGAACACTGAAGCTTTCTTT. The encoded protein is CATQGARGRNTEAFF.

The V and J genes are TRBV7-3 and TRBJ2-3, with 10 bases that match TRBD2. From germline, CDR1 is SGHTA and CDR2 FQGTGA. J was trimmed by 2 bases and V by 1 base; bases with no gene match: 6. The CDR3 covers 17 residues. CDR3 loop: CASSLNLAGDHTDTQYF. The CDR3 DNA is TGTGCCAGCAGCTTAAATCTAGCGGGAGATCACACAGATACGCAGTATTTT.

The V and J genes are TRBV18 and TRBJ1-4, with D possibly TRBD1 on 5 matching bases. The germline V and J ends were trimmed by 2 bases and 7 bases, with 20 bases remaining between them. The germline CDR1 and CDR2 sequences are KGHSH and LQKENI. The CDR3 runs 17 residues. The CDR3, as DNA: TGTGCCAGCTCACCATTTCGGACACAAGGCGGAAGTGAAAAACTGTTTTTT. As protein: CASSPFRTQGGSEKLFF.

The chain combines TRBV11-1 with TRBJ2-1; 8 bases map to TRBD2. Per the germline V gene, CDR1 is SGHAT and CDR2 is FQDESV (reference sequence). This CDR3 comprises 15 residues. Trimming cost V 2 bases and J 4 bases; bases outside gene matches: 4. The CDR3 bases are TGTGCCAGCAGCTTACGGCTAGCGGGTTACAATGAGCAGTTCTTC. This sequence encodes CASSLRLAGYNEQFF. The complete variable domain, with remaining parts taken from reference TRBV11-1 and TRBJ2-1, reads EAEVAQSPRYKITEKSQAVAFWCDPISGHATLYWYRQILGQGPELLVQFQDESVVDDSQLPKDRFSAERLKGVDSTLKIQPAELGDSAMYLCASSLRLAGYNEQFFGPGTRLTVL.

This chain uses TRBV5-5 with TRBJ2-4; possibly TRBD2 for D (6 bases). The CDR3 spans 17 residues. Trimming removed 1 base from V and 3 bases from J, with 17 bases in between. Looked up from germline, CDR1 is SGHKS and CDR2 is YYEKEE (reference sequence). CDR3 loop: CASSLSFTGVVKNIQYF. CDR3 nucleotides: TGTGCCAGCAGCTTGAGCTTTACGGGGGTCGTCAAAAACATTCAGTACTTC. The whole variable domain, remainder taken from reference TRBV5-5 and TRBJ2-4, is DAGVTQSPTHLIKTRGQQVTLRCSPISGHKSVSWYQQVLGQGPQFIFQYYEKEERGRGNFPDRFSARQFPNYSSELNVNALLLGDSALYLCASSLSFTGVVKNIQYFGAGTRLSVL.

The CDR3: CASSQGQGSEKLFF. Written as DNA, the CDR3 is TGCGCCAGCAGCCAAGGACAGGGGTCTGAAAAACTGTTTTTT. The V and J genes are TRBV4-3 and TRBJ1-4; 8 bases line up with TRBD1. Germline V gene lookup returns CDR1 LGHNA and CDR2 YSLEER. Trimming cost V 1 base and J 7 bases; bases outside gene matches: 2. The CDR3 spans 14 residues.

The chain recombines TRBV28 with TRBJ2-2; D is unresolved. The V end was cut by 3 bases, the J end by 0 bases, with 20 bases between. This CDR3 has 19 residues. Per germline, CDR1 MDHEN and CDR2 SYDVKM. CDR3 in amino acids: CASSFRPLRSNSNTGELFF. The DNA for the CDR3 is TGTGCCAGCAGTTTCAGGCCCCTTCGGTCGAATTCGAACACCGGGGAGCTGTTTTTT.

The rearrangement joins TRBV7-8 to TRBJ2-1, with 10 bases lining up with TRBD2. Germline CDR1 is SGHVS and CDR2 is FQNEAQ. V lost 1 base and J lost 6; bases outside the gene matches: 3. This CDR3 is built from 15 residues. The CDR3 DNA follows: TGTGCCAGCAGCTTAGGAGCGGGAGGGGTCAATGAGCAGTTCTTC. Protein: CASSLGAGGVNEQFF. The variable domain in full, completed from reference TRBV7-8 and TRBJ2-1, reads GAGVSQSPRYKVAKRGQDVALRCDPISGHVSLFWYQQALGQGPEFLTYFQNEAQLDKSGLPSDRFFAERPEGSVSTLKIQRTQQEDSAVYLCASSLGAGGVNEQFFGPGTRLTVL.

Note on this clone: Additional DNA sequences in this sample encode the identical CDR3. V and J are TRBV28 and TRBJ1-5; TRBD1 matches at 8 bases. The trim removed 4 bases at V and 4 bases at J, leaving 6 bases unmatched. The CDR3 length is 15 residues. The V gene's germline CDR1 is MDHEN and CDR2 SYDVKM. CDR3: CASSSGQGRNQPQHF. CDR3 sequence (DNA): TGTGCCAGCAGTTCTGGACAGGGAAGGAATCAGCCCCAGCATTTT.

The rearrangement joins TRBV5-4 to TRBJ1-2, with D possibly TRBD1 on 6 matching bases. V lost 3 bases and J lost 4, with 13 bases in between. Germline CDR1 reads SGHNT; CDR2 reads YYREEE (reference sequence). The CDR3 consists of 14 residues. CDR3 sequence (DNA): TGTGCCAGCAGCTCTGGACAGTGGAGCTATGGCTACACCTTC. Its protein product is CASSSGQWSYGYTF. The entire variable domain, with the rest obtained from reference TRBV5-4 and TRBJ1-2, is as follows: ETGVTQSPTHLIKTRGQQVTLRCSSQSGHNTVSWYQQALGQGPQFIFQYYREEENGRGNFPPRFSGLQFPNYSSELNVNALELDDSALYLCASSSGQWSYGYTFGSGTRLTVV.

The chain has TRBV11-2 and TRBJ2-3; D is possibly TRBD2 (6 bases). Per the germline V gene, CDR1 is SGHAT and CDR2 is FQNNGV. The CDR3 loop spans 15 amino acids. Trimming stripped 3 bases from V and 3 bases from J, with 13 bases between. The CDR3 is CASSFRSLATDTQYF. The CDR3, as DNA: TGTGCCAGCAGCTTTCGCTCCCTAGCGACAGATACGCAGTATTTT.

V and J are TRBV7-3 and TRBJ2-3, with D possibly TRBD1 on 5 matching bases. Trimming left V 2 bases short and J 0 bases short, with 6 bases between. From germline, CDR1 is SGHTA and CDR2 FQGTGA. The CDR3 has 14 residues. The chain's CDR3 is CASSLGQSTDTQYF. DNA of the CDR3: TGTGCCAGCAGCTTAGGACAAAGCACAGATACGCAGTATTTT.

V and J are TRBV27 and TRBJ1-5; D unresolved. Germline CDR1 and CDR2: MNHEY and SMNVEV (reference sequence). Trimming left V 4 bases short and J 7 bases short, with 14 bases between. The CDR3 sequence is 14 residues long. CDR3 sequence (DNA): TGTGCCAGCAGTTCCCGATACAATTGGCAGCCCCAGCATTTT. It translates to CASSSRYNWQPQHF.

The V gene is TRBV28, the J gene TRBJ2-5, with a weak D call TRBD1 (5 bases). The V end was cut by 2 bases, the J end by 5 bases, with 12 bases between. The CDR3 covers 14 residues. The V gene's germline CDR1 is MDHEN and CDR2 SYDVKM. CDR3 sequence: CASSLVQVSETQYF. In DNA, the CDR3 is TGTGCCAGCAGTTTAGTACAGGTTAGCGAGACCCAGTACTTC.

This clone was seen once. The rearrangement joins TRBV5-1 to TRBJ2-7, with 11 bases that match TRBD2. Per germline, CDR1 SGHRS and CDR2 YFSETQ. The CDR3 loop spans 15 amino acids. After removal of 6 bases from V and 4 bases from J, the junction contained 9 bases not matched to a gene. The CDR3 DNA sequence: TGCGCCAGCACCATCATCGGGACTAGCGGTTACGAGCAGTACTTC. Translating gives CASTIIGTSGYEQYF. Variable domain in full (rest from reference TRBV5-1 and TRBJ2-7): KAGVTQTPRYLIKTRGQQVTLSCSPISGHRSVSWYQQTPGQGLQFLFEYFSETQRNKGNFPGRFSGRQFSNSRSEMNVSTLELGDSALYLCASTIIGTSGYEQYFGPGTRLTVT.

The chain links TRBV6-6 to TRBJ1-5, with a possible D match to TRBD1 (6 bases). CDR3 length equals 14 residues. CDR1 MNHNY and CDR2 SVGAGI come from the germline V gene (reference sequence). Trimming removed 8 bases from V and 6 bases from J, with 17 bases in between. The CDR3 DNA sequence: TGTGCCAGCTCCAATGGGGGGGGGCTTCAGCCCCAGCATTTT. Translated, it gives CASSNGGGLQPQHF.

The CDR3 loop is CASSIRLAGGTDTQYF. Here the CDR3 DNA reads TGTGCCAGCAGCATTCGACTAGCGGGGGGTACAGATACGCAGTATTTT. The chain recombines TRBV11-2 with TRBJ2-3; 13 bases are shared with TRBD2. The CDR3 has 16 residues. Trimming cost V 5 bases and J 3 bases; bases outside gene matches: 5. CDR1 and CDR2 from the germline V gene are SGHAT and FQNNGV.

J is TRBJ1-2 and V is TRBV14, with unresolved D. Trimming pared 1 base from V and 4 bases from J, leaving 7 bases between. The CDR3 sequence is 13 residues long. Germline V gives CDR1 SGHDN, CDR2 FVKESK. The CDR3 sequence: CASSQAGAYGYTF. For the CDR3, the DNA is TGTGCCAGCAGCCAAGCGGGAGCCTATGGCTACACCTTC.